The 10 T cell receptor beta chains listed next were all sequenced from one sample in a study of T cells expressing NK-cell markers. For each CDR3 protein, TCRdb gives one entry from its re-call of the 5' RACE reads, without DNA. Its clone listing holds roughly 390,000 distinct CDR3 sequences. Sequencing was carried out using blood T cells: a sorted CD56 or NKG2C T cell subset, CD4+ or CD8+ T cells, or bulk PBMC T cells (not recorded which). All receptors come from a man aged 18-75 years in good health.

This sequence joins TRBV18 and TRBJ1-2. Germline values: CDR1 KGHSH, CDR2 LQKENI. The CDR3 runs 13 residues. This CDR3 reads CASSPRVASGYTF.

This chain links TRBV6-1 with TRBJ2-1; TCRdb lists TRBD1, though no DNA is available to test this call. This CDR3 is 14 amino acids long. Germline CDR1 MNHNS, CDR2 SASEGT. The CDR3 sequence is CASSQRQAYNEQFF.

V gene TRBV9 combines with J gene TRBJ2-2; TCRdb outputs TRBD2, but without DNA this stays unchecked. The CDR3 is 19 amino acids. Looked up from germline, CDR1 is SGDLS and CDR2 is YYNGEE. The CDR3 loop reads CASSVDPFKRGVNTGELFF. Full variable domain (remainder filled in from reference TRBV9 and TRBJ2-2): DSGVTQTPKHLITATGQRVTLRCSPRSGDLSVYWYQQSLDQGLQFLIQYYNGEERAKGNILERFSAQQFPDLHSELNLSSLELGDSALYFCASSVDPFKRGVNTGELFFGEGSRLTVL.

J is TRBJ2-3 and V is TRBV9; there is no DNA to check the TCRdb D call of TRBD2. From germline, CDR1 is SGDLS and CDR2 YYNGEE. CDR3 length: 17 residues. CDR3 residues: CASSAPRGGLNTDTQYF.

This CDR3 reads CASRDYYKETQYF. The chain has TRBV2 and TRBJ2-5; without DNA, the TCRdb call of TRBD2 cannot be checked. Germline values: CDR1 SNHLY, CDR2 FYNNEI. CDR3 size: 13 residues.

This CDR3 reads CATQWAKVVGTDTQYF. The V gene is TRBV7-9, the J gene TRBJ2-3; TCRdb selects TRBD1, and the lack of DNA leaves this call unchecked. Germline values: CDR1 SEHNR, CDR2 FQNEAQ (reference sequence). The CDR3 spans 16 residues.

J is TRBJ2-2 and V is TRBV19. This CDR3 spans 16 amino acids. The germline CDR1 and CDR2 sequences are LNHDA and SQIVND (reference sequence). The CDR3 is CASRPNPAENTGELFF.

The genes are TRBV7-2 and TRBJ2-3; absent DNA, TCRdb's TRBD2 call cannot be checked. The CDR3 totals 14 residues. In germline, CDR1 is SGHTA, CDR2 FQGNSA. The CDR3 protein is CASSSGPGPDTQYF. Based on the CDR3 plus reference TRBV7-2 and TRBJ2-3, the full variable domain is GAGVSQSPSNKVTEKGKDVELRCDPISGHTALYWYRQSLGQGLEFLIYFQGNSAPDKSGLPSDRFSAERTGGSVSTLTIQRTQQEDSAVYLCASSSGPGPDTQYFGPGTRLTVL.

The chain recombines TRBV7-9 with TRBJ2-2; the D gene TCRdb calls, TRBD2, cannot be checked with no DNA. In germline, CDR1 is SEHNR, CDR2 FQNEAQ (reference sequence). CDR3 length: 16 residues. The CDR3 reads CASSFGTSTGPGELFF. The full variable domain, its missing parts supplied by reference TRBV7-9 and TRBJ2-2, is DTGVSQNPRHKITKRGQNVTFRCDPISEHNRLYWYRQTLGQGPEFLTYFQNEAQLEKSRLLSDRFSAERPKGSFSTLEIQRTEQGDSAMYLCASSFGTSTGPGELFFGEGSRLTVL.

The V gene is TRBV20-1, the J gene TRBJ2-1; the D call from TCRdb, TRBD2, cannot be confirmed without DNA. Per the germline V gene, CDR1 is DFQATT and CDR2 is SNEGSKA (reference sequence). The CDR3 runs 15 residues. CDR3 protein: CSATEAATPYNEQFF.